A single sample gave rise to the 8 T cell receptor beta chains below, sequenced in a study of technical replicates of blood from a few donors. Assay: immunoSEQ multiplex PCR; the TCRdb copy retains only in-frame clones and omits some. The repertoire holds 75,000 to 90,000 clones, about 89% seen once, with approximately 0.3% in the top ten. The sequenced sample consisted of T cells isolated from PBMCs. These receptors came from a human donor in good health.

The V gene is TRBV28, the J gene TRBJ1-5, with D possibly TRBD1 on 6 matching bases. CDR3 length equals 17 residues. Between the trimmed V and J ends, which lost 9 bases and 1 base, there was a span of 22 bases. The germline CDR1 and CDR2 sequences are MDHEN and SYDVKM. CDR3 nucleotide sequence: TGTGCCAGTCAGGACCAGGGGACGTCAAGAAGCAATCAGCCCCAGCATTTT. Translation gives CASQDQGTSRSNQPQHF.

The CDR3 spells CASSAVQKETQYF. CDR3 nucleotide sequence: TGTGCCAGTAGTGCCGTACAGAAAGAGACCCAGTACTTC. V and J are TRBV19 and TRBJ2-5; D not resolved. The CDR3 has 13 residues. V shed 5 bases and J shed 3 bases, with 10 bases lying between them. Germline CDR1 LNHDA, CDR2 SQIVND (reference sequence).

The chain combines TRBV10-3 with TRBJ2-2, with TRBD1 matching 8 bases. Germline loops: CDR1 ENHRY, CDR2 SYGVKD. This CDR3 has 17 amino acids. The V gene end was trimmed by 5 bases and the J gene end by 2 bases; junction bases not matched to a gene: 10. CDR3 DNA sequence: TGTGCCATCAGTCTTAGTCAGGGGACAGGCAACACCGGGGAGCTGTTTTTT. Translated, it gives CAISLSQGTGNTGELFF.

The chain carries TRBV2 and TRBJ1-5, with TRBD1 identical over 8 bases. V lost 11 bases and J lost 0; bases outside the gene matches: 15. The germline CDR1 and CDR2 sequences are SNHLY and FYNNEI. This CDR3 has 17 residues. The CDR3 reads CASSQGGLSYSNQPQHF. The CDR3 region has the DNA TGTGCCTCCTCACAGGGGGGGCTCTCATATAGCAATCAGCCCCAGCATTTT.

This clone was picked up a small number of times. This chain links TRBV20-1 with TRBJ1-2; maybe TRBD1 (5 bases). The CDR3 has 10 residues. Per the germline V gene, CDR1 is DFQATT and CDR2 is SNEGSKA (reference sequence). The CDR3 DNA is TGCAGCGTAGGGGAACCACTGGGGACCTTC. It encodes CSVGEPLGTF.

This chain uses TRBV7-9 with TRBJ1-5; 7 bases match TRBD1. The germline gives CDR1 SEHNR, CDR2 FQNEAQ (reference sequence). With 1 base clipped from V and 1 base from J, the junction kept 7 bases outside the gene matches. This CDR3 has 17 amino acids. The DNA of the CDR3 is TGTGCCAGCAGCTTAGGGATTACAGGGGCGAGCAATCAGCCCCAGCATTTT. This codes for CASSLGITGASNQPQHF.

The chain uses TRBV6-1 and TRBJ1-4, with D possibly being TRBD1 (6 bases). The germline CDR1 and CDR2 sequences are MNHNS and SASEGT. CDR3 size: 13 residues. Trimming removed 6 bases at V and 2 bases at J, with 7 bases between. This chain's CDR3 is CASRTGTNEKLFF. Written as DNA, the CDR3 is TGTGCCAGCAGGACAGGCACTAATGAAAAACTGTTTTTT.

This clone was counted once. Compared with germline, one end of the junction differs, possibly owing to a read error. The chain has TRBV7-8 and TRBJ1-2; 7 bases fit TRBD1. The CDR3 runs to 14 residues. The germline CDR1 and CDR2 sequences are SGHVS and FQNEAQ. As DNA, the CDR3 is TGTGCCAGCAGCTTAGGACAGGGAGTGGCGGGCTACGCCTTC. The encoded protein is CASSLGQGVAGYAF.